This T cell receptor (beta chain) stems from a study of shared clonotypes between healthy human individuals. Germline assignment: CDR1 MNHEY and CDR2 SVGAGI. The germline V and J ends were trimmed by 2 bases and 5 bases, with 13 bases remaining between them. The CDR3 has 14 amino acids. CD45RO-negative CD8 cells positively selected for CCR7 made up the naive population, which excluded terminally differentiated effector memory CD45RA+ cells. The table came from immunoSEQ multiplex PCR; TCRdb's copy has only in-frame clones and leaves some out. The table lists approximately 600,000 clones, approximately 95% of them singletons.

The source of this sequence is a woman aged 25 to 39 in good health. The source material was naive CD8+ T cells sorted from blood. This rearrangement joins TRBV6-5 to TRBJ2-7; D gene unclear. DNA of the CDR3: TGTGCCAGCAGTTACATAGGGAATCCCGACGAGCAGTACTTC. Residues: CASSYIGNPDEQYF.